This T cell receptor beta chain was observed in a study of cytomegalovirus exposure and HLA in healthy donors. Background on the study: Roughly 80 million unique TCRs from HLA-typed donors were held in an early data release.

A word on this clone: Its antigen is still unknown.

Study-level results: About 87% or about 30% of the time was how often most TCR beta V segments were productive, according to an earlier analysis. Later analysis suggested links between common viral pathogens and several top significant clusters.

In the PCR, 60 Vbeta and 13 Jbeta primers were used. Clones were read by immunoSEQ multiplex PCR, and TCRdb kept only the in-frame ones, dropping some. The repertoire holds 140,000 or so clones, with 70% as singletons. The sample taken for sequencing was PBMCs. This sequence was found in a woman aged 30 to 39 in good health and CMV-seronegative.

In DNA form, the CDR3 reads TGTGCCAGCAGCCCGGGACAGGGCGCATTCTACGAGCAGTACTTC. Translated, it gives CASSPGQGAFYEQYF. This chain uses TRBV7-2 with TRBJ2-7; TRBD1 matches at 9 bases. Germline V gene data show CDR1 as SGHTA and CDR2 as FQGNSA. Germline trimming cut 5 bases from V and 3 bases from J; bases unmatched to any gene: 8. The CDR3 runs 15 residues.